The 25 T cell receptor beta chains in this list originate from one sample, sequenced in a study of vaccination and CD4 T cells after COVID-19. The treatment denotes: approximately nine-day PBMC culture with coronavirus spike peptide pools or control peptides (ViraFEST assay). Antigens for these TCRs are unknown. Cultured CD4+ T-cell DNA underwent Oncomine TCR Beta short-read sequencing. TCRdb processed the PCR reads anew with MiXCR; each CDR3 protein has one entry. The sample yields tens of thousands of distinct CDR3 sequences, 40% to 45% seen once. The sequenced sample was CD4+ T cells from blood, cultured in vitro, obtained after SARS-CoV-2 vaccination. These receptors came from a human donor who had recovered from COVID-19.

This clonotype has more than one count but fewer than ten. The chain joins TRBV6-1 to TRBJ2-3, with a possible D match to TRBD2 (5 bases). The CDR3 has 14 residues. V lost 8 bases and J 1 base, leaving 13 bases between the germline ends. CDR1 and CDR2 from the germline V gene are MNHNS and SASEGT. For the CDR3, the DNA is TGTGCCAGCTCTCGGGGTGGACGCACAGATACGCAGTATTTT. The encoded protein is CASSRGGRTDTQYF.

The V gene is TRBV11-2, the J gene TRBJ1-1, with unresolved D. Per the germline V gene, CDR1 is SGHAT and CDR2 is FQNNGV. Trimming left V 3 bases short and J 1 base short, with 6 bases between. The CDR3 runs to 13 residues. CDR3 protein: CASSFNQNTEAFF. The CDR3 DNA is TGTGCCAGCAGCTTTAACCAGAACACTGAAGCTTTCTTT. Full variable domain (rest looked up from reference TRBV11-2 and TRBJ1-1): EAGVAQSPRYKIIEKRQSVAFWCNPISGHATLYWYQQILGQGPKLLIQFQNNGVVDDSQLPKDRFSAERLKGVDSTLKIQPAKLEDSAVYLCASSFNQNTEAFFGQGTRLTVV.

The chain employs TRBV18 and TRBJ2-7; no definite D call. Germline V CDR1 and CDR2: KGHSH, LQKENI. V lost 4 bases to trimming and J lost 6 bases, with 7 bases between them. The CDR3 contains 11 residues. In nucleotides, the CDR3 is TGTGCCAGCTCACAGGAGTCCGAGCAGTACTTC. Amino acid sequence: CASSQESEQYF.

The chain links TRBV30 to TRBJ1-2; D is unresolved. Per germline, CDR1 GTSNPN and CDR2 SVGIG (reference sequence). The CDR3 is 12 residues long. The CDR3 DNA reads as TGTGCGGAGGGCACTCGGGACTATGGCTACACCTTC. Its protein is CAEGTRDYGYTF.

This clonotype came up a few times. The chain employs TRBV27 and TRBJ2-3; TRBD1 might be the D (5 bases). CDR3 size: 13 residues. Trimming removed 8 bases from V and 2 bases from J, with 11 bases in between. Germline assignment: CDR1 MNHEY and CDR2 SMNVEV (reference sequence). In DNA form, the CDR3 reads TGTGCCAGCCGCGACAGATACACAGATACGCAGTATTTT. Translating it yields CASRDRYTDTQYF.

The chain combines TRBV7-3 with TRBJ1-1; 9 bases are shared with TRBD1. V lost 4 bases and J lost 2; bases outside the gene matches: 8. Per the germline V gene, CDR1 is SGHTA and CDR2 is FQGTGA. CDR3 size: 16 residues. CDR3: CASSSGGGQGNTEAFF. CDR3 DNA: TGTGCCAGCAGCTCCGGGGGGGGACAGGGCAACACTGAAGCTTTCTTT.

The chain recombines TRBV7-2 with TRBJ1-5, with D hard to call. Between the trimmed V and J ends, which lost 5 bases and 2 bases, there was a span of 10 bases. The CDR3 runs 14 residues. Germline V gives CDR1 SGHTA, CDR2 FQGNSA. The CDR3 sequence is CASSPPGGNQPQHF. The CDR3 nucleotides read TGTGCCAGCAGCCCGCCCGGTGGCAATCAGCCCCAGCATTTT.

This clonotype was observed a few times. V and J are TRBV2 and TRBJ1-6; D uncertain. The germline V gene has CDR1 SNHLY and CDR2 FYNNEI. CDR3 length: 12 residues. Trimming removed 4 bases from V and 16 bases from J, with 14 bases in between. DNA for the CDR3: TGTGCCAGCAGTGGCGACGACTTTAGACTCCACTTT. This sequence encodes CASSGDDFRLHF.

This clonotype qualifies as medium-sized (0.01 to 0.1%). This rearrangement joins TRBV6-2 or TRBV6-3 to TRBJ1-2, with 8 bases matching TRBD1. Germline V gene sequence: CDR1 MNHEY, CDR2 SVGEGT. The CDR3 is made up of 13 amino acids. V was pared by 6 bases and J by 6 bases, with 6 bases of the junction left unmatched. The CDR3 bases are TGTGCCAGCAGAAAGACAGGGGAGGATGGCTACACCTTC. Amino acid sequence: CASRKTGEDGYTF.

This clonotype was detected a few times. The V and J genes are TRBV15 and TRBJ2-7, with no clear D. V shed 1 base and J shed 0 bases, with 7 bases lying between them. The germline V gene encodes CDR1 LNHNV and CDR2 YYDKDF (reference sequence). CDR3 length: 14 residues. This CDR3 is CATSRGGSSYEQYF. CDR3 bases: TGTGCCACCAGCAGAGGAGGAAGCTCCTACGAGCAGTACTTC.

This clonotype was seen only a few times. The CDR3 DNA sequence: TGCGCCAGCCGAACCGGGGGGTATTCCTACGAGCAGTACTTC. Its protein product is CASRTGGYSYEQYF. V and J are TRBV10-2 and TRBJ2-7; 7 bases align to TRBD2. The CDR3 is 14 amino acids. The J segment lost 1 base and the V segment lost 8 bases, leaving 8 bases of the junction unmatched. Germline V CDR1 and CDR2: WSHSY, SAAADI.

The CDR3: CATSDPSGSDTQYF. The CDR3 bases are TGTGCCACCAGTGATCCTAGCGGGAGCGATACGCAGTATTTT. The chain is built from TRBV24-1 and TRBJ2-3, with TRBD2 identical over 10 bases. The V and J ends lost 3 bases and 6 bases, in that order; junction bases with no gene match: 2. This CDR3 region has 14 residues. Germline CDR1 reads KGHDR; CDR2 reads SFDVKD.

The rearrangement links TRBV6-2 or TRBV6-3 to TRBJ2-7; 8 bases agree with TRBD1. Germline CDR1 and CDR2: MNHEY and SVGEGT. The CDR3 totals 14 residues. Losses at the gene ends were 6 bases for V and 1 base for J; bases not matched to a gene: 5. CDR3 sequence reads: CASSPRTGSYEQYF. CDR3 nucleotide sequence: TGTGCCAGCAGCCCTCGGACAGGGTCCTACGAGCAGTACTTC.

The chain combines TRBV7-8 with TRBJ1-1; D is unclear. Germline CDR1 is SGHVS and CDR2 is FQNEAQ. The CDR3 loop spans 15 amino acids. V was pared by 1 base and J by 0 bases, with 9 bases between. DNA of the CDR3: TGTGCCAGCAGCTTAGAGGGCAGGATGAACACTGAAGCTTTCTTT. Its protein is CASSLEGRMNTEAFF.

This clonotype was detected a few times. V usage is TRBV20-1 and J usage is TRBJ2-3; maybe TRBD1 (6 bases). V was cut by 6 bases and J by 2 bases, with 15 bases left in between. The CDR3 runs 14 residues. Germline loops: CDR1 DFQATT, CDR2 SNEGSKA (reference sequence). The CDR3 region has the DNA TGCAGTGCCCCCCGGGACACTTCCACAGATACGCAGTATTTT. The encoded protein is CSAPRDTSTDTQYF.

The chain couples TRBV7-3 to TRBJ2-3; perhaps TRBD1 as D (5 bases). The germline V gene encodes CDR1 SGHTA and CDR2 FQGTGA. Trimming removed 2 bases at V and 1 base at J, with 10 bases between. This CDR3 spans 15 amino acids. The CDR3 region is CASSLLPRGTDTQYF. The CDR3 bases are TGTGCCAGCAGCTTACTCCCCAGGGGCACAGATACGCAGTATTTT.

This clonotype has only a few counts. The chain carries TRBV24-1 and TRBJ2-5; 11 bases fit TRBD2. Germline V gene data show CDR1 as KGHDR and CDR2 as SFDVKD. The CDR3 is 16 residues long. V shed 2 bases and J 5 bases; nucleotides not matched to a gene: 6. CDR3 nucleotides: TGTGCCACCAGTGATTCTGGGACTAGCGGTAGGGAGACCCAGTACTTC. Its translation is CATSDSGTSGRETQYF.

Written as DNA, the CDR3 is TGTGCCAGCAGCTTAGATTCCCTAGCAAGGGAGCAGTACTTC. This translates into CASSLDSLAREQYF. The gene calls are TRBV11-3 and TRBJ2-7, with D perhaps matching TRBD2 (5 bases). This CDR3 contains 14 residues. The germline V gene encodes CDR1 SGHNT and CDR2 YENEEA. The V end lost 0 bases, the J end lost 7 bases, and 13 bases lay between the germline ends.

In its sample, this clonotype was seen a few times. V and J are TRBV7-9 and TRBJ2-7; the D call may be TRBD1 or TRBD2 (7 bases each). Trimming removed 5 bases from V and 5 bases from J, with 19 bases in between. CDR3 length: 15 residues. Germline CDR1 reads SEHNR; CDR2 reads FQNEAQ (reference sequence). The CDR3 sequence is CASSPGGAGEDEQYF. CDR3 bases: TGTGCCAGCAGCCCAGGGGGGGCAGGCGAGGACGAGCAGTACTTC.

The genes are TRBV7-8 and TRBJ2-7; D is possibly TRBD1 (6 bases). Germline-derived CDR1 and CDR2 are SGHVS and FQNEAQ. The length of the CDR3 is 14 residues. The germline V and J ends were trimmed by 5 bases and 3 bases, with 14 bases remaining between them. The CDR3 protein is CASSRTENFYEQYF. The CDR3 bases are TGTGCCAGCAGCCGGACAGAGAACTTCTACGAGCAGTACTTC. The variable domain in full, with the rest retrieved from reference TRBV7-8 and TRBJ2-7, is GAGVSQSPRYKVAKRGQDVALRCDPISGHVSLFWYQQALGQGPEFLTYFQNEAQLDKSGLPSDRFFAERPEGSVSTLKIQRTQQEDSAVYLCASSRTENFYEQYFGPGTRLTVT.

J is TRBJ1-6 and V is TRBV7-9; D uncertain. The CDR3 extends over 13 amino acids. Germline V CDR1 and CDR2: SEHNR, FQNEAQ (reference sequence). The V end lost 4 bases, the J end lost 10 bases, and 11 bases lay between the germline ends. The CDR3 loop reads CASSSRTGSPLHF. As DNA, the CDR3 is TGTGCCAGCAGCTCCCGGACCGGCTCACCCCTCCACTTT.

The chain has TRBV6-1 and TRBJ1-1; the match to TRBD1 covers 7 bases. The length of the CDR3 is 14 residues. Germline trimming cut 6 bases from V and 4 bases from J; bases unmatched to any gene: 8. CDR1 MNHNS and CDR2 SASEGT come from the germline V gene. The CDR3 bases are TGTGCCAGCAGACAGACGGACAGGTCCACTGAAGCTTTCTTT. It codes for CASRQTDRSTEAFF.

This clonotype was counted between two and nine times. This chain connects TRBV7-8 to TRBJ1-1; D not resolved. The ends were cut back, 8 bases at V and 1 base at J, with 11 bases in the middle. This CDR3 region has 13 residues. Germline CDR1 SGHVS, CDR2 FQNEAQ. The DNA of the CDR3 is TGTGCCAGCGGAAGAATGACGAACACTGAAGCTTTCTTT. Amino acid sequence: CASGRMTNTEAFF.

The rearrangement uses TRBV11-3 and TRBJ2-5; D possibly corresponds to TRBD1 (5 bases). This CDR3 comprises 13 residues. V lost 1 base to trimming and J lost 4 bases, with 7 bases between them. From germline, CDR1 is SGHNT and CDR2 YENEEA. This chain's CDR3 is CASSLGRVETQYF. In DNA form, the CDR3 reads TGTGCCAGCAGCTTAGGCAGGGTAGAGACCCAGTACTTC.

The chain is built from TRBV12-3 or TRBV12-4 and TRBJ1-6; no reliable D call. The CDR3 runs 14 residues. Trimming cost V 3 bases and J 7 bases, with 10 bases left between them. CDR3 sequence reads: CASSLVGRNSPLHF. The CDR3 DNA is TGTGCCAGCAGTTTGGTCGGGCGCAATTCACCCCTCCACTTT.